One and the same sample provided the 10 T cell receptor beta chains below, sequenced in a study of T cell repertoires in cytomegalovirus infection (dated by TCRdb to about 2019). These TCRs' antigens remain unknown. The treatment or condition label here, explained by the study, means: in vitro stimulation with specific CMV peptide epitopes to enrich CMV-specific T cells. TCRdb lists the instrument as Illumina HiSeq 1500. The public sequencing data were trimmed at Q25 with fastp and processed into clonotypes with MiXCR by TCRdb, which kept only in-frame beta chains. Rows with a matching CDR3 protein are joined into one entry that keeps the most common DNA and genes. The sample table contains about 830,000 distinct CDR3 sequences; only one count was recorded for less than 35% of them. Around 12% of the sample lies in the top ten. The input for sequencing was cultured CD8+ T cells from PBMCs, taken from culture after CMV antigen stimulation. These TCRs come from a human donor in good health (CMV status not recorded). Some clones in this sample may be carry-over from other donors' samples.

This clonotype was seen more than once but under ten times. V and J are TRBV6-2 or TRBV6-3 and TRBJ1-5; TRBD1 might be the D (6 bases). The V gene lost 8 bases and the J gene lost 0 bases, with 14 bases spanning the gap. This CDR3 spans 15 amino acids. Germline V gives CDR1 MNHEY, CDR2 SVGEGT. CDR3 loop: CASVSGQFSNQPQHF. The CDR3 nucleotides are TGTGCCAGCGTCAGCGGACAGTTTAGCAATCAGCCCCAGCATTTT.

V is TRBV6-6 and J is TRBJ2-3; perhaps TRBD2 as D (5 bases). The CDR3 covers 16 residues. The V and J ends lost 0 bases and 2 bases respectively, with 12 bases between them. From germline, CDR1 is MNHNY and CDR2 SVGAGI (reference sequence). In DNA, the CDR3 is TGTGCCAGCAGTTACTCGCAGCGGAGGTACACAGATACGCAGTATTTT. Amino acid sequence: CASSYSQRRYTDTQYF.

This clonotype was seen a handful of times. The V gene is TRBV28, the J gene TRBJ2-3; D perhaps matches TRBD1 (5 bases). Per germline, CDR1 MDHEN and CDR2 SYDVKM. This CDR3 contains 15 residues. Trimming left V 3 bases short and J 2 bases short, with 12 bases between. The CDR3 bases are TGTGCCAGCAGTTTCACGCCGACAGCCACAGATACGCAGTATTTT. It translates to CASSFTPTATDTQYF.

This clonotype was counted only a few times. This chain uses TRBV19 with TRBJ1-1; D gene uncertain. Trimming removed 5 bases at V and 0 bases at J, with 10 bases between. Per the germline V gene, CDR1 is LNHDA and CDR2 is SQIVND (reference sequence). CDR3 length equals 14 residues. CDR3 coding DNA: TGTGCCAGTAGTGTACGGAGAATGAACACTGAAGCTTTCTTT. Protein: CASSVRRMNTEAFF. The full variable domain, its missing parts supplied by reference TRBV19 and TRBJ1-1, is DGGITQSPKYLFRKEGQNVTLSCEQNLNHDAMYWYRQDPGQGLRLIYYSQIVNDFQKGDIAEGYSVSREKKESFPLTVTSAQKNPTAFYLCASSVRRMNTEAFFGQGTRLTVV.

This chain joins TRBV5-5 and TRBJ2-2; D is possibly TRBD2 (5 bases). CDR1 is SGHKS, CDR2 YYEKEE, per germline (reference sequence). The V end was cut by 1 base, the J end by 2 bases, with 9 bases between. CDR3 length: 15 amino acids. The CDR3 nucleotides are TGTGCCAGCAGCTTGACCAGACTAAACACCGGGGAGCTGTTTTTT. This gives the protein CASSLTRLNTGELFF.

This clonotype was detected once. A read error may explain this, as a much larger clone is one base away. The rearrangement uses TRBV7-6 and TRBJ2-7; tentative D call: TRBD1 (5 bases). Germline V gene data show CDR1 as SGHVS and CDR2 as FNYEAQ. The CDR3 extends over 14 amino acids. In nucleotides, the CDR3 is TGTGCCAGCAGCCCCGGGCCAGGGAACTACGAGCAGCACGTC. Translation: CASSPGPGNYEQHV.

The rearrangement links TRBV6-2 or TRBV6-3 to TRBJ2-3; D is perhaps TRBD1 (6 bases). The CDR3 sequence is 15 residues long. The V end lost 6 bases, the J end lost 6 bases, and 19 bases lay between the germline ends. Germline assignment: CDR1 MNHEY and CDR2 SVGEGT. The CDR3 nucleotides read TGTGCCAGCAGGGACAGTTTCGAGAATGTGGATACGCAGTATTTT. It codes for CASRDSFENVDTQYF.

The CDR3 bases are TGTGCCAGCAGCAACCAGGACAGGAACACTGAAGCTTTCTTT. Its translation is CASSNQDRNTEAFF. V and J are TRBV13 and TRBJ1-1; maybe TRBD1 (6 bases). The CDR3 runs to 14 residues. Deletions cut 5 bases from V and 1 base from J, with 11 bases between. Germline CDR1 and CDR2: PRHDT and FYEKMQ (reference sequence). The entire variable domain, with the rest obtained from reference TRBV13 and TRBJ1-1, is as follows: AAGVIQSPRHLIKEKRETATLKCYPIPRHDTVYWYQQGPGQDPQFLISFYEKMQSDKGSIPDRFSAQQFSDYHSELNMSSLELGDSALYFCASSNQDRNTEAFFGQGTRLTVV.

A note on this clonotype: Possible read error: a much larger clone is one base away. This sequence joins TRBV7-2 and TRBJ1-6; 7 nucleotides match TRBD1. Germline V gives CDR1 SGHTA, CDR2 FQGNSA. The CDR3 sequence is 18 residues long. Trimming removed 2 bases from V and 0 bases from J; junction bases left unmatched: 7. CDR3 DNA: TGTGCCAGCAGCTTAAAGGCAGGGGGGTCCTCCTATAATTCACCCCTCCACTTT. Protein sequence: CASSLKAGGSSYNSPLHF.

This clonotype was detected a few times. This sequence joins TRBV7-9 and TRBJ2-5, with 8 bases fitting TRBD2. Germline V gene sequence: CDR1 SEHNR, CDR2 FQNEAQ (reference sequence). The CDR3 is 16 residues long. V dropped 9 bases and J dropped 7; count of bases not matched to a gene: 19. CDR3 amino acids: CASSRGSGGRPVTQYF. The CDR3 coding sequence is TGTGCCAGTTCCAGAGGGAGCGGGGGAAGACCGGTGACCCAGTACTTC.